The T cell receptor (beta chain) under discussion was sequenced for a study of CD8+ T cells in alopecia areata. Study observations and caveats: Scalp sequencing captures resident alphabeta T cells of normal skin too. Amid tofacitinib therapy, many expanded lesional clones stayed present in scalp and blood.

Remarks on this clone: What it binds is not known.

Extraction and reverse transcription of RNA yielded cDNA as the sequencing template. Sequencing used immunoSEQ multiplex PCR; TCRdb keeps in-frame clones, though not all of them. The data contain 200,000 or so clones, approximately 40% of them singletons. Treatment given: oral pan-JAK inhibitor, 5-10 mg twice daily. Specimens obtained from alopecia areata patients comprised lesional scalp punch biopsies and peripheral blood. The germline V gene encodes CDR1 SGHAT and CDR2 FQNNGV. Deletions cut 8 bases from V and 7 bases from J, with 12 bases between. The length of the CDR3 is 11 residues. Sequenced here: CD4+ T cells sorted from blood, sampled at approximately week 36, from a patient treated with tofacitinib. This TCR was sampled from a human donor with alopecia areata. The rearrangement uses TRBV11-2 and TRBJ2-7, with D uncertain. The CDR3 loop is CASGQVSEQYF. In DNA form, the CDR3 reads TGTGCCAGCGGGCAGGTGTCAGAGCAGTACTTC.